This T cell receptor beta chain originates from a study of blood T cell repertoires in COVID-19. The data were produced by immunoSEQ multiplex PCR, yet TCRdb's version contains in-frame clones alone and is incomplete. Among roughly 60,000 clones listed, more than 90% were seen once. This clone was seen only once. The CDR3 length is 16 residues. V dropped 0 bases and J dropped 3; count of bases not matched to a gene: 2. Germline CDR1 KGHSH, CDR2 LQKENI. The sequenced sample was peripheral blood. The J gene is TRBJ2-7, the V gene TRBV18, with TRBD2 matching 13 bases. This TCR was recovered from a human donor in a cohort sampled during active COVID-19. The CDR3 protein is CASSPPGLAGVYEQYF. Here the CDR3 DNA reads TGTGCCAGCTCACCACCCGGACTAGCGGGAGTCTACGAGCAGTACTTC.